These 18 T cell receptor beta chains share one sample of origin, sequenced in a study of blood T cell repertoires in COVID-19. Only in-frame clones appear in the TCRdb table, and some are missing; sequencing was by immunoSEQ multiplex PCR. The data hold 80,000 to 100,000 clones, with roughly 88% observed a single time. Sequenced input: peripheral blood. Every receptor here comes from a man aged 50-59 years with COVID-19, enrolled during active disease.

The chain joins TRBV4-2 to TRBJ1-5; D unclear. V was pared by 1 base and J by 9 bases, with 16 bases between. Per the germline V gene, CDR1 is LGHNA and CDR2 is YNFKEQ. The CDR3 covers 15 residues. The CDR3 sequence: CASSQVAELSRPQHF. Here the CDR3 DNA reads TGTGCCAGCAGCCAAGTCGCCGAGCTATCCCGGCCCCAGCATTTT.

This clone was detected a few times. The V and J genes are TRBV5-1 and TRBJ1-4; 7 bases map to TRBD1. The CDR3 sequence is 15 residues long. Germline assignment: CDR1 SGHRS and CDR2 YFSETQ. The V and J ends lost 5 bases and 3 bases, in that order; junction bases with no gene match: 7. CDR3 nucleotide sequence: TGCGCCAGCAGTGCCGGGACAGCGTCTAATGAAAAACTGTTTTTT. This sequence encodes CASSAGTASNEKLFF.

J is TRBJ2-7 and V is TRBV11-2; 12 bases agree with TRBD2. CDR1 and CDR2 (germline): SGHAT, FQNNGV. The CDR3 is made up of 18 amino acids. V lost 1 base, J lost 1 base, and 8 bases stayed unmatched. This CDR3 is CASSLGASGGARSYEQYF. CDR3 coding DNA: TGTGCCAGCAGCTTAGGGGCTAGCGGGGGGGCCCGGTCCTACGAGCAGTACTTC.

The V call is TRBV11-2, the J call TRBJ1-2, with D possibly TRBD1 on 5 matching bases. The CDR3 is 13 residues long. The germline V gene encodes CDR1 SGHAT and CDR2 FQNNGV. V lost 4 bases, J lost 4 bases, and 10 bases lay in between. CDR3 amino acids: CASSYTGSYGYTF. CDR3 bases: TGTGCCAGCAGCTACACAGGTAGCTATGGCTACACCTTC.

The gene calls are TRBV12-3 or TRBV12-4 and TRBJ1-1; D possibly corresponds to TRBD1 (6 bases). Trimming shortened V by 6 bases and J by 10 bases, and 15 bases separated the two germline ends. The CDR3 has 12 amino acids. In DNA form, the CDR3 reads TGTGCCAGCAGAGAGGGGGTGGCCTCAGCTTTCTTT. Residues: CASREGVASAFF.

The CDR3 is CASSFGELTYNEQFF. CDR3 DNA: TGTGCCAGCAGCTTCGGGGAATTAACCTACAATGAGCAGTTCTTC. This chain uses TRBV13 with TRBJ2-1, with D possibly TRBD2 on 5 matching bases. The V gene's germline CDR1 is PRHDT and CDR2 FYEKMQ (reference sequence). The V end was cut by 3 bases, the J end by 2 bases, with 11 bases between. The CDR3 has 15 amino acids. Full variable domain (rest looked up from reference TRBV13 and TRBJ2-1): AAGVIQSPRHLIKEKRETATLKCYPIPRHDTVYWYQQGPGQDPQFLISFYEKMQSDKGSIPDRFSAQQFSDYHSELNMSSLELGDSALYFCASSFGELTYNEQFFGPGTRLTVL.

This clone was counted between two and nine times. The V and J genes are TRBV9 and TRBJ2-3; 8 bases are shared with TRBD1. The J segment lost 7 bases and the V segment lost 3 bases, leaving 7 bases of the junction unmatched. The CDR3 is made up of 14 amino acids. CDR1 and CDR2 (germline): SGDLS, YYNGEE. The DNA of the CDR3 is TGTGCCAGCAGCGCAGGACAGGGAAGTTATACGCAGTATTTT. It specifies CASSAGQGSYTQYF.

The CDR3 DNA reads TGTGCCACCAACCGGGACAGGGTTGCCTACGAGCAGTACTTC. Protein: CATNRDRVAYEQYF. V gene TRBV6-6 combines with J gene TRBJ2-7, with 9 bases identical to TRBD1. The J segment lost 2 bases and the V segment lost 10 bases, leaving 9 bases of the junction unmatched. The CDR3 covers 14 residues. CDR1 is MNHNY, CDR2 SVGAGI, per germline (reference sequence).

CDR3 protein: CASSSPRGAGGGYGEQFF. CDR3 in DNA: TGTGCCAGCAGTTCCCCACGGGGAGCGGGGGGGGGCTATGGTGAGCAGTTCTTC. V and J are TRBV28 and TRBJ2-1; 10 positions match TRBD2. The V segment lost 4 bases and the J segment 9 bases; nucleotides outside the gene matches: 18. CDR1 is MDHEN and CDR2 is SYDVKM in the germline V gene. There are 18 residues in the CDR3.

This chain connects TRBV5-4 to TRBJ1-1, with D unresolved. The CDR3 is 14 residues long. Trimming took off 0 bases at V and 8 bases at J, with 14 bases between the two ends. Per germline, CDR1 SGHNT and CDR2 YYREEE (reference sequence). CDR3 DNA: TGTGCCAGCAGCTTGGCCAAGGAGAGAGAAGAAGCTTTCTTT. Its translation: CASSLAKEREEAFF.

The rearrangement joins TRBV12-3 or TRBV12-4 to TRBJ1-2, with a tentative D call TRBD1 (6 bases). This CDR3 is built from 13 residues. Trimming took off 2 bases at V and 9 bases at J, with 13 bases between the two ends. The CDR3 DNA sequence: TGTGCCAGCAGTTTATATCAGGGGTTGAGCTACACCTTC. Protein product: CASSLYQGLSYTF.

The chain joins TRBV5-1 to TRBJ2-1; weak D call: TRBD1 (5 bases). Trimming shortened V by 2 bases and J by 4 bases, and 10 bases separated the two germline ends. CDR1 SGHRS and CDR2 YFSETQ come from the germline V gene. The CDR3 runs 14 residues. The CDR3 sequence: CASSFQGPYNEQFF. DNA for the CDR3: TGCGCCAGCAGCTTCCAGGGTCCTTACAATGAGCAGTTCTTC.

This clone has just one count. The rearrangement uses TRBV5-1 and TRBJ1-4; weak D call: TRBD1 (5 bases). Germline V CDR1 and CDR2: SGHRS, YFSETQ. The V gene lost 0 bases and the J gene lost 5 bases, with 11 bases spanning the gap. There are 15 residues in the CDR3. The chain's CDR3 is CASSLVAGPNEKLFF. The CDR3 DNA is TGCGCCAGCAGCTTGGTCGCAGGGCCAAATGAAAAACTGTTTTTT.

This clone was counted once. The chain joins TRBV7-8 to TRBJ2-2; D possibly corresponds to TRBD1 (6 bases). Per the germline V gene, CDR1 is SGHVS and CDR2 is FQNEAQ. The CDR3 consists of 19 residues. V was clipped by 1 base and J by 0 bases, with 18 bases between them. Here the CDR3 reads CASSLGTALLTANTGELFF. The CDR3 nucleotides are TGTGCCAGCAGCTTAGGGACAGCCCTTCTTACCGCGAACACCGGGGAGCTGTTTTTT.

The CDR3 sequence is CASSSSGGPVDTQYF. CDR3 DNA sequence: TGTGCCAGCAGCTCCAGCGGGGGGCCCGTGGATACGCAGTATTTT. The chain uses TRBV7-9 and TRBJ2-3, with 9 bases identical to TRBD2. Germline trimming cut 4 bases from V and 6 bases from J; bases unmatched to any gene: 8. This CDR3 spans 15 amino acids. Germline V gene sequence: CDR1 SEHNR, CDR2 FQNEAQ (reference sequence).

CDR3 sequence (DNA): TGTGCCAGCAGCTTGGCGGACTTCACAGATACGCAGTATTTT. Its protein product is CASSLADFTDTQYF. The chain combines TRBV5-4 with TRBJ2-3; D possibly corresponds to TRBD2 (5 bases). Trimming left V 0 bases short and J 2 bases short, with 7 bases between. The germline CDR1 and CDR2 sequences are SGHNT and YYREEE (reference sequence). The CDR3 runs 14 residues. The whole variable domain, filled in from reference TRBV5-4 and TRBJ2-3, reads ETGVTQSPTHLIKTRGQQVTLRCSSQSGHNTVSWYQQALGQGPQFIFQYYREEENGRGNFPPRFSGLQFPNYSSELNVNALELDDSALYLCASSLADFTDTQYFGPGTRLTVL.

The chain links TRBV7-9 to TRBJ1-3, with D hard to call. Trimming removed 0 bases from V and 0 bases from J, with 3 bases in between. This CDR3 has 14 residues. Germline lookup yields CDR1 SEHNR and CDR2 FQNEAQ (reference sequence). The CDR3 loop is CASSLAYSGNTIYF. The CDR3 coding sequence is TGTGCCAGCAGCTTAGCGTACTCTGGAAACACCATATATTTT. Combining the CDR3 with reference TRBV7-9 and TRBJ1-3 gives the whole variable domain DTGVSQNPRHKITKRGQNVTFRCDPISEHNRLYWYRQTLGQGPEFLTYFQNEAQLEKSRLLSDRFSAERPKGSFSTLEIQRTEQGDSAMYLCASSLAYSGNTIYFGEGSWLTVV.

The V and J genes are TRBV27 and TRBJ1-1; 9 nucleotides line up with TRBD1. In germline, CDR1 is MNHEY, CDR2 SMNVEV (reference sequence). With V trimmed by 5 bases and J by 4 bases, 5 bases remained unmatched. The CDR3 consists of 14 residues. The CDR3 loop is CASSPQGASTEAFF. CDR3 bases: TGTGCCAGCAGTCCACAGGGGGCTAGCACTGAAGCTTTCTTT.